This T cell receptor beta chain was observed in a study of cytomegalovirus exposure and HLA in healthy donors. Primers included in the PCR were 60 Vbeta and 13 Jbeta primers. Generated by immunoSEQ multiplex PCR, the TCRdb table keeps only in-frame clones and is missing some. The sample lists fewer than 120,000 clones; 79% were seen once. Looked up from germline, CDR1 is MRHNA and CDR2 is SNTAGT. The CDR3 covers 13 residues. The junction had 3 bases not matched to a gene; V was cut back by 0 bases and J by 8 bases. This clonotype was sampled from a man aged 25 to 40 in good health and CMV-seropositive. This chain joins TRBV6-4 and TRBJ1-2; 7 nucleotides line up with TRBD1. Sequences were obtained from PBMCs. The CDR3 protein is CASSDSIGGGYTF. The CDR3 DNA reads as TGTGCCAGCAGTGACTCGATAGGGGGCGGCTACACCTTC.